The sequence of this T cell receptor beta chain was determined in a study of monozygotic twins with inflammatory bowel disease. Study-wide points: No repertoire similarity difference was seen between concordant and discordant twins; power was possibly limited.

No DNA is given; TCRdb re-called the 5' RACE reads and lists each CDR3 protein once. The sample spans some 190,000 distinct CDR3 sequences; the ten largest clones claim roughly 7.7%. There are 14 residues in the CDR3. Germline-derived CDR1 and CDR2 are DFQATT and SNEGSKA (reference sequence). About this clonotype itself: What it recognizes is unknown.

The V and J genes are TRBV20-1 and TRBJ2-7; the D call from TCRdb, TRBD2, cannot be confirmed without DNA. This clonotype was sampled from a human donor with ulcerative colitis or Crohn's disease, or a healthy co-twin of an affected twin (not recorded which). The sample consisted of blood. This CDR3 reads CSARGLAGAREQYF.